The 28 T cell receptor beta chains below were found in one sample sequenced in a study of neurological immune-mediated disorders. A single record per CDR3 protein comes from TCRdb applying MiXCR to the 5' RACE reads. The sample carries tens of thousands of distinct CDR3 sequences, 4.3% recorded once. As for time point: longitudinal time-point 3. Sequencing was carried out using PBMCs. All receptors come from a woman in her fifties or sixties with multiple sclerosis.

This clonotype was picked up many times. The CDR3 nucleotides are TGTGCCAGCAGCTTAGCCTGGGGGGCTCGGGAGCAGTACTTC. Amino acids: CASSLAWGAREQYF. The chain employs TRBV7-8 and TRBJ2-7; TRBD1 or TRBD2 may be the D gene (6 bases each). The V gene lost 0 bases and the J gene lost 7 bases, with 13 bases spanning the gap. The CDR3 extends over 14 amino acids. The V gene's germline CDR1 is SGHVS and CDR2 FQNEAQ.

The chain combines TRBV6-2 or TRBV6-3 with TRBJ2-7; TRBD1 agrees at 9 bases. Germline values: CDR1 MNHEY, CDR2 SVGEGT. The CDR3 has 12 amino acids. V lost 8 bases to trimming and J lost 5 bases; unmatched junction nucleotides: 4. The CDR3: CASRDRVNEQYF. The CDR3 region has the DNA TGTGCCAGCCGGGACAGGGTCAACGAGCAGTACTTC.

This clonotype was seen at least ten times. The chain uses TRBV5-1 and TRBJ1-1; no clear D. V lost 2 bases and J lost 0, with 14 bases in between. Germline CDR1 is SGHRS and CDR2 is YFSETQ. The CDR3 is made up of 16 amino acids. CDR3 sequence (DNA): TGCGCCAGCAGCTTAGGGCAGACCTTGATGAACACTGAAGCTTTCTTT. It is translated as CASSLGQTLMNTEAFF.

This clonotype was seen repeatedly, ten times or more. The genes are TRBV5-1 and TRBJ2-5; a weak D match, TRBD1 (5 bases). Trimming took 7 bases from V and 5 from J, leaving 12 bases between them. The CDR3 sequence is 12 residues long. Germline CDR1 SGHRS, CDR2 YFSETQ. The CDR3: CASGFSGETQYF. The CDR3 DNA is TGCGCCAGCGGTTTCTCAGGGGAGACCCAGTACTTC.

This clonotype was picked up many times. This rearrangement joins TRBV25-1 to TRBJ1-1, with D perhaps matching TRBD1 (5 bases). The CDR3 has 14 amino acids. In germline, CDR1 is MGHDK, CDR2 SYGVNS. Trimming left V 0 bases short and J 7 bases short, with 12 bases between. The CDR3 loop is CASSEYRATGEAFF. The CDR3 region has the DNA TGTGCCAGCAGTGAATATAGGGCCACAGGTGAAGCTTTCTTT.

This clonotype was counted ten times or more. In DNA form, the CDR3 reads TGTGCCACCGGGAGGACGGAAAACGTGGAGACCCAGTACTTC. Its translation is CATGRTENVETQYF. The V call is TRBV10-3, the J call TRBJ2-5, with 7 bases lining up with TRBD2. The CDR3 totals 14 residues. The V gene end was trimmed by 10 bases and the J gene end by 5 bases; junction bases not matched to a gene: 13. Germline V gives CDR1 ENHRY, CDR2 SYGVKD.

This clonotype was recorded at least ten times. V and J are TRBV25-1 and TRBJ2-2; D not certain. Trimming shortened V by 1 base and J by 8 bases, and 5 bases separated the two germline ends. The V gene's germline CDR1 is MGHDK and CDR2 SYGVNS. This CDR3 comprises 12 residues. This CDR3 reads CASSELTGELFF. The CDR3 DNA sequence: TGTGCCAGCAGTGAATTGACGGGGGAGCTGTTTTTT.

This clonotype was picked up a small number of times. The chain carries TRBV4-2 and TRBJ2-7; 11 bases align to TRBD2. The CDR3 spans 15 residues. The trim removed 3 bases at V and 0 bases at J, leaving 1 base unmatched. The germline gives CDR1 LGHNA, CDR2 YNFKEQ. The CDR3 loop is CASSQTSGDSYEQYF. DNA for the CDR3: TGTGCCAGCAGCCAGACTAGCGGGGACTCCTACGAGCAGTACTTC.

This clonotype was found many times. V and J are TRBV20-1 and TRBJ2-5; TRBD2 matches 11 bases. The germline gives CDR1 DFQATT, CDR2 SNEGSKA (reference sequence). V trimming: 1 base; J trimming: 6 bases; junction bases outside the gene matches: 4. CDR3 length: 14 amino acids. The CDR3 here is CSARGLAGMKTQYF. The CDR3 DNA reads as TGCAGTGCTAGAGGACTAGCGGGGATGAAGACCCAGTACTTC.

Ten or more counts support this clonotype. J is TRBJ1-1 and V is TRBV20-1; no clear D. Per the germline V gene, CDR1 is DFQATT and CDR2 is SNEGSKA (reference sequence). V shed 3 bases and J shed 6 bases, with 5 bases lying between them. CDR3 length: 10 residues. The CDR3 sequence: CSASNAEAFF. In DNA, the CDR3 is TGCAGTGCTAGTAACGCTGAAGCTTTCTTT.

This clonotype was observed at least ten times. V and J are TRBV18 and TRBJ2-1, with D possibly called TRBD1 or TRBD2 (6 bases each). The germline V and J ends were trimmed by 2 bases and 10 bases, with 15 bases remaining between them. In germline, CDR1 is KGHSH, CDR2 LQKENI. The CDR3 contains 14 residues. The CDR3 region has the DNA TGTGCCAGCTCACCAGGAAGGGGGGATCTGGAGCAGTTCTTC. Translated: CASSPGRGDLEQFF.

This clonotype was seen at least ten times. V is TRBV6-1 and J is TRBJ1-1; D perhaps matches TRBD1 (5 bases). Germline V gene data show CDR1 as MNHNS and CDR2 as SASEGT. The CDR3 loop spans 13 amino acids. V was clipped by 6 bases and J by 6 bases, with 14 bases between them. The chain's CDR3 is CASSAAGAAEAFF. The CDR3 nucleotides are TGTGCCAGCAGCGCCGCCGGGGCAGCTGAAGCTTTCTTT.

This clonotype was seen ten or more times. The chain combines TRBV20-1 with TRBJ1-1; D is uncertain. The CDR3 has 17 residues. From germline, CDR1 is DFQATT and CDR2 SNEGSKA (reference sequence). Trimming stripped 4 bases from V and 4 bases from J, with 25 bases between. In DNA, the CDR3 is TGCAGTGCTAAGATACCGACCGGGATAAAGACGTCCACTGAAGCTTTCTTT. This sequence encodes CSAKIPTGIKTSTEAFF.

There are many counts of this clonotype. The rearrangement uses TRBV7-9 and TRBJ2-1; 9 bases are shared with TRBD1. Germline V gene sequence: CDR1 SEHNR, CDR2 FQNEAQ (reference sequence). The trim removed 1 base at V and 5 bases at J, leaving 6 bases unmatched. The CDR3 spans 16 residues. The DNA of the CDR3 is TGTGCCAGCAGCTTAGTCGGGACAGGGAGGGACAATGAGCAGTTCTTC. The encoded protein is CASSLVGTGRDNEQFF.

At least ten counts were recorded for this clonotype. CDR3: CATSRGRIDRGNYGYTF. The CDR3, as DNA: TGTGCCACCAGCAGAGGGAGAATAGACAGGGGGAACTATGGCTACACCTTC. The chain has TRBV15 and TRBJ1-2; 9 bases map to TRBD1. The V segment lost 1 base and the J segment 2 bases; nucleotides outside the gene matches: 8. CDR3 length: 17 amino acids. In germline, CDR1 is LNHNV, CDR2 YYDKDF (reference sequence).

This chain joins TRBV27 and TRBJ1-5; a possible D gene is TRBD1 (5 bases). Per the germline V gene, CDR1 is MNHEY and CDR2 is SMNVEV (reference sequence). With 4 bases removed from V and 3 bases from J, the gap between germline ends came to 10 bases. The CDR3 is made up of 14 amino acids. The DNA for the CDR3 is TGTGCCAGCAGTTCCACAGGTTACAATCAGCCCCAGCATTTT. This codes for CASSSTGYNQPQHF.

This clonotype was found many times. J is TRBJ2-3 and V is TRBV7-2, with 15 bases that match TRBD2. The J segment lost 5 bases and the V segment lost 0 bases, leaving 3 bases of the junction unmatched. This CDR3 has 17 amino acids. Germline-derived CDR1 and CDR2 are SGHTA and FQGNSA. CDR3 coding DNA: TGTGCCAGCAGCTTAGCGGGACTAGCGGGGGGCTTAGATACGCAGTATTTT. Its protein product is CASSLAGLAGGLDTQYF.

As regards this clonotype: The CDR3 end shows no conserved phenylalanine or tryptophan, and so a read error is likely. The DNA is omitted, as the CDR3 cannot be located on it reliably, and the CDR3 follows TCRdb's listing. The rearrangement uses TRBV12-3 or TRBV12-4 and TRBJ2-7; TRBD1, the D gene given by the table, was not confirmed from the DNA. The CDR3 sequence runs 12 residues, both termini included. The CDR3 loop reads CASSWDGYEQDC.

The sample holds many counts of this clonotype. The V and J genes are TRBV20-1 and TRBJ1-5, with D tentatively TRBD1 (5 bases). Per the germline V gene, CDR1 is DFQATT and CDR2 is SNEGSKA (reference sequence). This CDR3 has 14 amino acids. V lost 5 bases to trimming and J lost 4 bases, with 15 bases between them. CDR3 in DNA: TGCAGTGCTTTTTTAGAAGACAGAAATCAGCCCCAGCATTTT. Translated: CSAFLEDRNQPQHF.

In its sample, this clonotype was seen many times. The chain uses TRBV7-2 and TRBJ2-3; D may be TRBD1 or TRBD2 (5 bases each). Trimming cost V 0 bases and J 5 bases, with 6 bases left between them. Germline lookup yields CDR1 SGHTA and CDR2 FQGNSA. The CDR3 runs 13 residues. The CDR3 nucleotides are TGTGCCAGCAGCTTAGCGGGGGAAGATACGCAGTATTTT. This encodes CASSLAGEDTQYF.

This clonotype was seen ten or more times. V and J are TRBV7-2 and TRBJ1-2; tentatively, D is TRBD1 (6 bases). CDR3 length: 12 residues. V lost 6 bases to trimming and J lost 7 bases, with 12 bases between them. CDR1 is SGHTA, CDR2 FQGNSA, per germline. The CDR3 sequence is CASSTGQSGYTF. The CDR3 region has the DNA TGTGCCAGCAGTACTGGACAGAGTGGCTACACCTTC.

Many counts were recorded for this clonotype. This chain links TRBV6-1 with TRBJ1-2; unclear D gene. CDR3 size: 12 residues. Germline lookup yields CDR1 MNHNS and CDR2 SASEGT. Trimming stripped 11 bases from V and 4 bases from J, with 14 bases between. CDR3 sequence (DNA): TGTGCCGTGCGAGATTATTTCTATGGCTACACCTTC. This encodes CAVRDYFYGYTF.

This clonotype was recorded at least ten times. This chain links TRBV3-1 with TRBJ1-5; D is perhaps TRBD1 (6 bases). The ends were cut back, 0 bases at V and 9 bases at J, with 12 bases in the middle. The CDR3 consists of 14 residues. Germline V lookup: CDR1 LGHDT, CDR2 YNNKEL (reference sequence). The CDR3 nucleotides read TGTGCCAGCAGCCAAGATCCCCAGGGGAGGCCCCAGCATTTT. This translates into CASSQDPQGRPQHF. Variable domain in full (rest from reference TRBV3-1 and TRBJ1-5): DTAVSQTPKYLVTQMGNDKSIKCEQNLGHDTMYWYKQDSKKFLKIMFSYNNKELIINETVPNRFSPKSPDKAHLNLHINSLELGDSAVYFCASSQDPQGRPQHFGDGTRLSIL.

This clonotype was seen many times. V is TRBV5-1 and J is TRBJ2-7; D is ambiguous. This CDR3 has 14 amino acids. V dropped 4 bases and J dropped 5 bases, with 16 bases sitting between them. Looked up from germline, CDR1 is SGHRS and CDR2 is YFSETQ. This CDR3 is CASSPVQVMNEQYF. The CDR3 DNA reads as TGCGCCAGCAGCCCGGTCCAGGTTATGAACGAGCAGTACTTC.

Many counts were recorded for this clonotype. J is TRBJ2-2 and V is TRBV5-6, with TRBD2 matching over 7 bases. There are 15 residues in the CDR3. Germline V gene sequence: CDR1 SGHDT, CDR2 YYEEEE. The V gene end was trimmed by 8 bases and the J gene end by 5 bases; junction bases not matched to a gene: 12. CDR3 region: CASLHSGGMTGELFF. CDR3 coding DNA: TGTGCCAGTCTCCACTCGGGAGGAATGACCGGGGAGCTGTTTTTT.

This clonotype has a count of ten or more. The rearrangement joins TRBV7-9 to TRBJ1-1; D ambiguous. Trimming stripped 8 bases from V and 6 bases from J, with 13 bases between. The CDR3 totals 12 residues. Germline V lookup: CDR1 SEHNR, CDR2 FQNEAQ (reference sequence). The CDR3 DNA sequence: TGTGCCAGCGCGAGGTTGACGTCTGAAGCTTTCTTT. It translates to CASARLTSEAFF.

J is TRBJ2-5 and V is TRBV18; 8 bases align to TRBD1. V was pared by 2 bases and J by 2 bases, with 7 bases of the junction left unmatched. Germline V lookup: CDR1 KGHSH, CDR2 LQKENI. The CDR3 is 16 amino acids. This chain's CDR3 is CASSPTLQGAQETQYF. For the CDR3, the DNA is TGTGCCAGCTCACCAACCCTCCAGGGGGCTCAAGAGACCCAGTACTTC.

This clonotype was seen at least ten times. The J gene is TRBJ2-5, the V gene TRBV24-1; 11 nucleotides match TRBD2. The ends lost 4 bases at V and 1 base at J; junction bases unmatched: 10. Germline CDR1 and CDR2: KGHDR and SFDVKD. There are 18 residues in the CDR3. The CDR3 here is CATSDTTSGGPLQETQYF. Here the CDR3 DNA reads TGTGCCACCAGTGACACCACTAGCGGGGGACCCCTCCAAGAGACCCAGTACTTC.